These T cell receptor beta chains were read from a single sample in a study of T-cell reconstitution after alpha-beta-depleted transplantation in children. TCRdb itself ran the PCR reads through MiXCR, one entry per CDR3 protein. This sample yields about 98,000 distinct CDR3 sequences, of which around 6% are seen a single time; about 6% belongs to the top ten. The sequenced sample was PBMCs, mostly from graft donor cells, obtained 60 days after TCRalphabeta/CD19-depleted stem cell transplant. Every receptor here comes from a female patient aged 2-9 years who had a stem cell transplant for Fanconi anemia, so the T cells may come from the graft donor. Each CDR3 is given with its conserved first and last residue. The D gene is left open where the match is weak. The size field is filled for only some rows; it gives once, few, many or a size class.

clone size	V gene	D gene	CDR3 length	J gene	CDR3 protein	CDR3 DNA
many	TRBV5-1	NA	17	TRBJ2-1	CASSRGPPGSLYNEQFF	TGCGCCAGCAGCCGAGGGCCCCCCGGGAGTCTTTACAATGAGCAGTTCTTC
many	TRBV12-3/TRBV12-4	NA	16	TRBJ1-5	CASSFEGPYSNQPQHF	TGTGCCAGCAGTTTTGAGGGGCCCTATAGCAATCAGCCCCAGCATTTT
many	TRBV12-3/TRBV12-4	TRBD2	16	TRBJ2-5	CASSVGLAGYKRTQYF	TGTGCCAGCAGTGTTGGACTAGCGGGGTATAAGAGAACCCAGTACTTC
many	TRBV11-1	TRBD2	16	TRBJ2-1	CASSPLTSGRPTETFF	TGTGCCAGCAGCCCACTCACTAGCGGGAGGCCAACTGAAACGTTCTTC
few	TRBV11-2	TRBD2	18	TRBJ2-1	CASSSIGTSGGAHNEQFF	TGTGCCAGCAGTTCGATCGGGACTAGCGGGGGGGCCCACAATGAGCAGTTCTTC
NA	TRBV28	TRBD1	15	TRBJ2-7	CASPPPGQGAEEQYF	TGTGCCAGCCCCCCGCCGGGACAGGGGGCGGAGGAGCAGTACTTC
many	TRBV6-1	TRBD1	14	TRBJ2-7	CASTSGQGAYEQYF	TGTGCCAGCACCTCGGGACAGGGGGCTTACGAGCAGTACTTC
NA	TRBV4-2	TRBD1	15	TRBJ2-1	CASSLTTGVYNEQFF	TGTGCCAGCAGCCTCACTACAGGGGTTTACAATGAGCAGTTCTTC
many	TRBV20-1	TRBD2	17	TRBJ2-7	CSATNDLAERGYCEQYF	TGCAGTGCCACCAACGACCTAGCGGAGAGGGGTTATTGCGAGCAGTACTTC
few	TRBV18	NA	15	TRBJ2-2	CASSPRSTNTGELFF	TGTGCCAGCTCACCTAGGAGTACGAACACCGGGGAGCTGTTTTTT